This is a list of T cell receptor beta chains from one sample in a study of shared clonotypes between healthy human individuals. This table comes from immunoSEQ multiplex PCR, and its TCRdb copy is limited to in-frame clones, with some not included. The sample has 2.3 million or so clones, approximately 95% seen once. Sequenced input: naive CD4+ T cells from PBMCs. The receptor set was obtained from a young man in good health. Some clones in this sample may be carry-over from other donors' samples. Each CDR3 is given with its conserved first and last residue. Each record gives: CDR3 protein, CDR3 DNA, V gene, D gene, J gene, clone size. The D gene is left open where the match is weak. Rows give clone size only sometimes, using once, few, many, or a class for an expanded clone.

cdr3_aa: CASSLAGPYGYTF; cdr3_nt: TGTGCCAGCAGCTTAGCGGGACCCTATGGCTACACCTTC; v_call: TRBV7-6; d_call: .; j_call: TRBJ1-2; clone_size: .
cdr3_aa: CASSQRLNTEAFF; cdr3_nt: TGTGCCAGCTCCCAAAGATTGAACACTGAAGCTTTCTTT; v_call: TRBV6-6; d_call: .; j_call: TRBJ1-1; clone_size: .
cdr3_aa: CASSLILPSTDTQYF; cdr3_nt: TGTGCCAGCAGCTTAATTCTTCCTAGCACAGATACGCAGTATTTT; v_call: TRBV7-8; d_call: .; j_call: TRBJ2-3; clone_size: .
cdr3_aa: CASSGTGTDKQFF; cdr3_nt: TGTGCCAGCAGTGGGACCGGGACTGACAAACAGTTCTTC; v_call: TRBV2; d_call: .; j_call: TRBJ2-1; clone_size: .
cdr3_aa: CASSPDAGSGTEAFF; cdr3_nt: TGTGCCAGCTCACCCGATGCGGGGAGTGGCACTGAAGCTTTCTTT; v_call: TRBV18; d_call: .; j_call: TRBJ1-1; clone_size: .
cdr3_aa: CASSGTGRIYEQFF; cdr3_nt: TGTGCCAGCAGTGGGACAGGGAGAATCTATGAGCAGTTCTTC; v_call: TRBV2; d_call: TRBD1; j_call: TRBJ2-1; clone_size: once
cdr3_aa: CASSVGLAEKTYEQYF; cdr3_nt: TGTGCCAGCAGCGTCGGACTAGCGGAGAAAACCTACGAGCAGTACTTC; v_call: TRBV9; d_call: TRBD2; j_call: TRBJ2-7; clone_size: .
cdr3_aa: CAWTLGLPYNEQFF; cdr3_nt: TGTGCCTGGACGTTAGGGTTGCCCTACAATGAGCAGTTCTTC; v_call: TRBV30; d_call: .; j_call: TRBJ2-1; clone_size: .
cdr3_aa: CASSLSGTDGYTF; cdr3_nt: TGTGCCAGCAGCTTGTCAGGGACTGACGGCTACACCTTC; v_call: TRBV11-2; d_call: .; j_call: TRBJ1-2; clone_size: .
cdr3_aa: CASSPLQGGDTEAFF; cdr3_nt: TGTGCCAGCTCACCTCTACAGGGAGGGGACACTGAAGCTTTCTTT; v_call: TRBV18; d_call: .; j_call: TRBJ1-1; clone_size: .
cdr3_aa: CASSLGWNTEAFF; cdr3_nt: TGTGCCAGCAGCCTAGGGTGGAACACTGAAGCTTTCTTT; v_call: TRBV9; d_call: .; j_call: TRBJ1-1; clone_size: .
cdr3_aa: CAWSVGYEQYF; cdr3_nt: TGTGCCTGGAGTGTAGGCTACGAGCAGTACTTC; v_call: TRBV30; d_call: .; j_call: TRBJ2-7; clone_size: .
cdr3_aa: CASSLMTVNYGYTF; cdr3_nt: TGTGCCAGCAGCCTTATGACAGTTAACTATGGCTACACCTTC; v_call: TRBV7-2; d_call: .; j_call: TRBJ1-2; clone_size: .
cdr3_aa: CASSIVQAGNQPQHF; cdr3_nt: TGTGCCAGTAGTATAGTCCAAGCGGGCAATCAGCCCCAGCATTTT; v_call: TRBV19; d_call: .; j_call: TRBJ1-5; clone_size: few
cdr3_aa: CAWSGGGYEQYF; cdr3_nt: TGTGCCTGGAGTGGCGGCGGCTACGAGCAGTACTTC; v_call: TRBV30; d_call: .; j_call: TRBJ2-7; clone_size: .
cdr3_aa: CASSQDITAGVYNEQFF; cdr3_nt: TGCGCCAGCAGCCAAGATATTACGGCAGGGGTCTACAATGAGCAGTTCTTC; v_call: TRBV4-1; d_call: .; j_call: TRBJ2-1; clone_size: .
cdr3_aa: CASSLGALGSGNTIYF; cdr3_nt: TGTGCCAGCAGCTTGGGAGCTCTGGGCTCTGGAAACACCATATATTTT; v_call: TRBV7-2; d_call: .; j_call: TRBJ1-3; clone_size: .
cdr3_aa: CASSGPGTGGWDEQFF; cdr3_nt: TGTGCCAGCAGCGGCCCCGGGACAGGGGGTTGGGATGAGCAGTTCTTC; v_call: TRBV11-1; d_call: TRBD1; j_call: TRBJ2-1; clone_size: .
cdr3_aa: CASSLSLQPGRQYF; cdr3_nt: TGTGCCAGCAGCTTAAGCCTACAGCCCGGTAGGCAGTATTTT; v_call: TRBV7-3; d_call: .; j_call: TRBJ2-3; clone_size: .
cdr3_aa: CASSQGGHNTEAFF; cdr3_nt: TGCGCCAGCAGCCAGGGTGGACACAACACTGAAGCTTTCTTT; v_call: TRBV4-1; d_call: .; j_call: TRBJ1-1; clone_size: .
cdr3_aa: CASSLTSGRSETQYF; cdr3_nt: TGTGCCAGCAGCTTAACTAGCGGGAGGTCAGAGACCCAGTACTTC; v_call: TRBV7-8; d_call: TRBD2; j_call: TRBJ2-5; clone_size: .
cdr3_aa: CASSLGGFQETQYF; cdr3_nt: TGTGCCAGCAGCTTAGGGGGATTTCAAGAGACCCAGTACTTC; v_call: TRBV5-6; d_call: .; j_call: TRBJ2-5; clone_size: .
cdr3_aa: CASTGQGHSYNEQFF; cdr3_nt: TGTGCCAGCACCGGCCAGGGGCACTCCTACAATGAGCAGTTCTTC; v_call: TRBV2; d_call: .; j_call: TRBJ2-1; clone_size: once
cdr3_aa: CATGRLAGATGELFF; cdr3_nt: TGTGCCACCGGTCGGCTAGCGGGAGCGACCGGGGAGCTGTTTTTT; v_call: TRBV11-2; d_call: TRBD2; j_call: TRBJ2-2; clone_size: .
cdr3_aa: CASSLRSGVGEKLFF; cdr3_nt: TGTGCCAGCAGTTTACGGTCAGGGGTCGGCGAAAAACTGTTTTTT; v_call: TRBV28; d_call: .; j_call: TRBJ1-4; clone_size: .
cdr3_aa: CASSLGQDSYNEQFF; cdr3_nt: TGTGCCAGCAGCTTAGGTCAGGACTCCTACAATGAGCAGTTCTTC; v_call: TRBV7-2; d_call: .; j_call: TRBJ2-1; clone_size: .
cdr3_aa: CASSVPGASGANVLTF; cdr3_nt: TGTGCCAGCAGTGTACCGGGTGCCTCTGGGGCCAACGTCCTGACTTTC; v_call: TRBV6-1; d_call: .; j_call: TRBJ2-6; clone_size: .
cdr3_aa: CASSLGTGGPYEQYF; cdr3_nt: TGTGCCAGCAGCTTAGGGACAGGGGGCCCCTACGAGCAGTACTTC; v_call: TRBV7-9; d_call: TRBD1; j_call: TRBJ2-7; clone_size: .
cdr3_aa: CSVERDSQRSQYF; cdr3_nt: TGCAGCGTTGAAAGGGACTCCCAGCGGTCCCAGTACTTC; v_call: TRBV29-1; d_call: .; j_call: TRBJ2-5; clone_size: .
cdr3_aa: CASSLWGGPLSGNTIYF; cdr3_nt: TGTGCCAGCAGTTTATGGGGGGGTCCCCTCTCTGGAAACACCATATATTTT; v_call: TRBV28; d_call: .; j_call: TRBJ1-3; clone_size: .
cdr3_aa: CASSRSSNYEQYF; cdr3_nt: TGCGCCAGCAGCCGCTCCTCAAACTACGAGCAGTACTTC; v_call: TRBV5-1; d_call: .; j_call: TRBJ2-7; clone_size: .